The clone carrying this T cell receptor beta chain was seen only once. Its target is not known. This sample was included in a study of T cell responses to AZD1222 COVID-19 vaccine. General observations from the study: The donors showed a predominance of white British ancestry and of females, with possible underestimation of clonal diversity. No repertoire was sampled before or during the peak T cell response, only after it. Baseline serology detected seropositivity in only 5 or 6 AZD1222 recipients. Among vaccine-associated CD4 TCRs, coverage spanned spike, with dominance at 160-218 and 743-854.

Repertoires were generated with immunoSEQ multiplex PCR, while TCRdb's copy carries only in-frame clones and drops some. This sample has about 140,000 clones, with more than 85% found just once. The V gene end was trimmed by 6 bases and the J gene end by 7 bases; junction bases not matched to a gene: 9. Germline V gene data show CDR1 as MNHEY and CDR2 as SVGAGI. This CDR3 region has 15 residues. The clonotype comes from an adult in good health. The sequencing here drew on peripheral blood, taken on day 0 of MenACWY control vaccination. The J gene is TRBJ1-2, the V gene TRBV6-5; 12 positions agree with TRBD1. CDR3 amino acids: CASRSGTGGLGGYTF. The CDR3 nucleotides read TGTGCCAGCAGATCCGGGACAGGGGGCCTGGGTGGCTACACCTTC.